The 20 T cell receptor beta chains listed next were all sequenced from one sample in a study of T cell responses to AZD1222 COVID-19 vaccine. Produced via immunoSEQ multiplex PCR; TCRdb's table is partial and in-frame only. Here the sample spans over 150,000 clones, 87% being singletons. The source material was peripheral blood, sampled on day 0 of AZD1222 vaccination. These receptors originate from an adult in good health.

V is TRBV7-9 and J is TRBJ2-7, with 7 bases matching TRBD1. Germline CDR1 is SEHNR and CDR2 is FQNEAQ (reference sequence). The CDR3 has 13 residues. Trimming removed 3 bases from V and 3 bases from J; junction bases left unmatched: 2. The DNA of the CDR3 is TGTGCCAGCAGCTTGAGGGACAGCTACGAGCAGTACTTC. Protein sequence: CASSLRDSYEQYF. The full variable domain, with the rest looked up from reference TRBV7-9 and TRBJ2-7, is DTGVSQNPRHKITKRGQNVTFRCDPISEHNRLYWYRQTLGQGPEFLTYFQNEAQLEKSRLLSDRFSAERPKGSFSTLEIQRTEQGDSAMYLCASSLRDSYEQYFGPGTRLTVT.

The chain has TRBV6-5 and TRBJ1-1, with D unresolved. Per the germline V gene, CDR1 is MNHEY and CDR2 is SVGAGI. There are 15 residues in the CDR3. Trimming shortened V by 8 bases and J by 4 bases, and 20 bases separated the two germline ends. The CDR3 region is CASSGPGSRGTEAFF. Written as DNA, the CDR3 is TGTGCCAGCTCTGGGCCGGGGAGTAGAGGCACTGAAGCTTTCTTT.

The chain is built from TRBV11-3 and TRBJ2-1; TRBD2 aligns across 15 bases. With V trimmed by 5 bases and J by 8 bases, 7 bases remained unmatched. This CDR3 contains 16 residues. The germline CDR1 and CDR2 sequences are SGHNT and YENEEA. This CDR3 is CASSLGTSGRRHEQFF. The DNA of the CDR3 is TGTGCCAGCAGCCTAGGGACTAGCGGGAGGAGGCATGAGCAGTTCTTC.

V gene TRBV18 combines with J gene TRBJ1-6; no clear D. Germline V gives CDR1 KGHSH, CDR2 LQKENI. Between the trimmed V and J ends, which lost 3 bases and 6 bases, there was a span of 15 bases. This CDR3 comprises 16 residues. The CDR3 DNA reads TGTGCCAGCTCACCCATAGAGGGCGGCGGTAATTCACCCCTCCACTTT. Translation gives CASSPIEGGGNSPLHF.

The chain uses TRBV10-3 and TRBJ2-7; D gene uncertain. The ends were cut back, 0 bases at V and 6 bases at J, with 15 bases in the middle. Germline values: CDR1 ENHRY, CDR2 SYGVKD. The CDR3 has 15 residues. The CDR3 spells CAISESEVLASEQYF. CDR3 bases: TGTGCCATCAGTGAGTCGGAAGTCTTGGCTAGCGAGCAGTACTTC.

This sequence joins TRBV18 and TRBJ2-4; 15 bases map to TRBD2. Germline loops: CDR1 KGHSH, CDR2 LQKENI. This CDR3 is 17 amino acids long. The ends lost 3 bases at V and 3 bases at J; junction bases unmatched: 3. The CDR3 DNA sequence: TGTGCCAGCTCACCCTCGGGACTAGCGGGAGGCAAAAACATTCAGTACTTC. Translation: CASSPSGLAGGKNIQYF.

J is TRBJ2-1 and V is TRBV5-1; 9 positions match TRBD1. CDR1 and CDR2 from the germline V gene are SGHRS and YFSETQ. V shed 2 bases and J 5 bases; nucleotides not matched to a gene: 5. The CDR3 has 15 amino acids. The CDR3 sequence: CASSFRTGDHNEQFF. The CDR3 bases are TGCGCCAGCAGCTTCCGGACAGGGGACCACAATGAGCAGTTCTTC.

The J gene is TRBJ2-7, the V gene TRBV7-2, with 12 bases matching TRBD2. Germline V lookup: CDR1 SGHTA, CDR2 FQGNSA. The J segment lost 3 bases and the V segment lost 3 bases, leaving 9 bases of the junction unmatched. The CDR3 totals 17 residues. CDR3 bases: TGTGCCAGCAGCTTTGAACGAGGACTAGCGGGGCGCTACGAGCAGTACTTC. It encodes CASSFERGLAGRYEQYF.

The rearrangement links TRBV5-1 to TRBJ1-1, with D unresolved. V lost 4 bases and J 0 bases, leaving 7 bases between the germline ends. The CDR3 has 13 amino acids. The germline V gene has CDR1 SGHRS and CDR2 YFSETQ. CDR3 protein: CASSVELNTEAFF. CDR3 coding DNA: TGCGCCAGCAGCGTCGAACTGAACACTGAAGCTTTCTTT. The complete variable domain, with remaining parts taken from reference TRBV5-1 and TRBJ1-1, reads KAGVTQTPRYLIKTRGQQVTLSCSPISGHRSVSWYQQTPGQGLQFLFEYFSETQRNKGNFPGRFSGRQFSNSRSEMNVSTLELGDSALYLCASSVELNTEAFFGQGTRLTVV.

The chain recombines TRBV6-5 with TRBJ2-7; tentatively, D is TRBD1 or TRBD2 (5 bases each). Germline-derived CDR1 and CDR2 are MNHEY and SVGAGI. The V end was cut by 4 bases, the J end by 6 bases, with 13 bases between. This CDR3 contains 13 residues. The CDR3 loop is CASSFSGPGEQYF. The CDR3 bases are TGTGCCAGCAGTTTCTCGGGGCCCGGCGAGCAGTACTTC.

V and J are TRBV24-1 and TRBJ2-7; perhaps TRBD1 as D (5 bases). There are 14 residues in the CDR3. Trimming left V 4 bases short and J 4 bases short, with 13 bases between. Germline values: CDR1 KGHDR, CDR2 SFDVKD. DNA of the CDR3: TGTGCCACCAGTGAAGGTGGGGCCGAGTACGAGCAGTACTTC. It specifies CATSEGGAEYEQYF.

The chain employs TRBV5-1 and TRBJ2-1; tentative D call: TRBD1 (6 bases). The CDR3 has 15 amino acids. The germline V gene encodes CDR1 SGHRS and CDR2 YFSETQ. V lost 3 bases and J lost 4, with 14 bases in between. CDR3 nucleotides: TGCGCCAGCAGCTCTCAGGGGTCCAGATACAATGAGCAGTTCTTC. It yields the protein CASSSQGSRYNEQFF.

This clone showed up just once. This rearrangement joins TRBV30 to TRBJ1-5, with TRBD1 matching 10 bases. The germline gives CDR1 GTSNPN, CDR2 SVGIG (reference sequence). The V and J ends lost 5 bases and 7 bases, in that order; junction bases with no gene match: 5. This CDR3 comprises 13 residues. The CDR3 reads CAWDRGQGQPQHF. The CDR3 DNA sequence: TGTGCCTGGGACAGGGGGCAGGGGCAGCCCCAGCATTTT. The full variable domain, its missing parts supplied by reference TRBV30 and TRBJ1-5, is SQTIHQWPATLVQPVGSPLSLECTVEGTSNPNLYWYRQAAGRGLQLLFYSVGIGQISSEVPQNLSASRPQDRQFILSSKKLLLSDSGFYLCAWDRGQGQPQHFGDGTRLSIL.

This chain uses TRBV10-2 with TRBJ1-2, with D possibly TRBD1 on 5 matching bases. Trimming left V 8 bases short and J 6 bases short, with 19 bases between. Germline CDR1 and CDR2: WSHSY and SAAADI. There are 14 residues in the CDR3. The CDR3 DNA reads as TGCGCCAGCGGTAGAAGTCGGGGGGGAGATGGCTACACCTTC. It translates to CASGRSRGGDGYTF.

The rearrangement links TRBV3-1 (or the pseudogene TRBV3-2) to TRBJ1-2; D not resolved. The CDR3 extends over 14 amino acids. In germline, CDR1 is LGHDT, CDR2 YNNKEL (reference sequence). V lost 3 bases and J 0 bases, leaving 8 bases between the germline ends. The CDR3 DNA reads TGTGCCAGCAGCCACGGGGTAGCTAACTATGGCTACACCTTC. This encodes CASSHGVANYGYTF.

The chain carries TRBV2 and TRBJ1-4; D is possibly TRBD1 (5 bases). The V end lost 3 bases, the J end lost 8 bases, and 16 bases lay between the germline ends. This CDR3 region has 15 residues. Germline values: CDR1 SNHLY, CDR2 FYNNEI. The CDR3: CASSEGNRLEEKLFF. The DNA for the CDR3 is TGTGCCAGCAGTGAGGGTAACAGGCTGGAGGAAAAACTGTTTTTT.

The chain uses TRBV6-5 and TRBJ2-5; D possibly corresponds to TRBD2 (5 bases). Trimming shortened V by 2 bases and J by 7 bases, and 20 bases separated the two germline ends. Looked up from germline, CDR1 is MNHEY and CDR2 is SVGAGI. The CDR3 consists of 16 residues. The CDR3 spells CASSYRRTVPPGTQYF. The DNA for the CDR3 is TGTGCCAGCAGTTACCGGAGGACTGTACCTCCGGGGACCCAGTACTTC.

The rearrangement joins TRBV2 to TRBJ1-4, with 7 positions matching TRBD1. Per germline, CDR1 SNHLY and CDR2 FYNNEI. Trimming cost V 3 bases and J 4 bases; bases outside gene matches: 8. The CDR3 length is 16 residues. The DNA for the CDR3 is TGTGCCAGCAGTGAGGGGGACAGAAGATTTAATGAAAAACTGTTTTTT. This gives the protein CASSEGDRRFNEKLFF.

The chain uses TRBV19 and TRBJ1-1, with TRBD1 identical over 7 bases. Germline V gene lookup returns CDR1 LNHDA and CDR2 SQIVND (reference sequence). CDR3 length equals 15 residues. The trim removed 3 bases at V and 4 bases at J, leaving 8 bases unmatched. In DNA form, the CDR3 reads TGTGCCAGTAGTATTCAAACAGGGGCCTCCACTGAAGCTTTCTTT. Protein sequence: CASSIQTGASTEAFF.

The chain uses TRBV5-8 and TRBJ1-5, with 7 bases aligning to TRBD1. This CDR3 comprises 13 residues. V trimming: 9 bases; J trimming: 7 bases; junction bases outside the gene matches: 10. Germline loops: CDR1 SGHTS, CDR2 YDEGEE. The CDR3 nucleotides are TGTGCCACACAGGGGCGGATTGACCAGCCCCAGCATTTT. Its translation is CATQGRIDQPQHF.